Reported below is one TCR beta chain. The data belong to a study of T-cell reconstitution after alpha-beta-depleted transplantation in children. The TCRbeta library incorporated unique molecular identifiers. TCRdb re-called the PCR reads with MiXCR, one entry per CDR3 protein. The data show 500,000 to 600,000 distinct CDR3 sequences, approximately 32% seen once. Trimming took off 8 bases at V and 6 bases at J, with 14 bases between the two ends. Germline assignment: CDR1 SGHTA and CDR2 FQGNSA. CDR3 length equals 13 residues. Sequenced material: PBMCs from the stem cell graft donor, taken from the stem cell graft. The clonotype was recovered from a human donor who donated a stem cell graft to a child with aplastic anemia. This rearrangement joins TRBV7-2 to TRBJ2-1, with D hard to call. The CDR3: CASCPAGSNEQFF. CDR3 DNA: TGTGCCAGCTGTCCAGCCGGCAGCAATGAGCAGTTCTTC. Together with reference TRBV7-2 and TRBJ2-1, the CDR3 gives the full variable domain: GAGVSQSPSNKVTEKGKDVELRCDPISGHTALYWYRQSLGQGLEFLIYFQGNSAPDKSGLPSDRFSAERTGGSVSTLTIQRTQQEDSAVYLCASCPAGSNEQFFGPGTRLTVL.